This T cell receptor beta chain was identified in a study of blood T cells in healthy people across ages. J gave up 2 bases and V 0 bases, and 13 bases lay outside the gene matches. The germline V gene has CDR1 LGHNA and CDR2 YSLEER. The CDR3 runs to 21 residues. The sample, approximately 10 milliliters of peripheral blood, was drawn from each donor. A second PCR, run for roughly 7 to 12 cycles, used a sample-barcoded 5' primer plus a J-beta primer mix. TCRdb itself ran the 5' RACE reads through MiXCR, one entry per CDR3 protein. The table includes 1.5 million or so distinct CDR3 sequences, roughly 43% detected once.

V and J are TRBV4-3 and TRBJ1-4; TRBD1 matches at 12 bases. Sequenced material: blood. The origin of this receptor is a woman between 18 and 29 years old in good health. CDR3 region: CASSQDLPGQGAVGTNEKLFF. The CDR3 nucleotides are TGCGCCAGCAGCCAAGATTTGCCGGGACAGGGGGCAGTTGGGACTAATGAAAAACTGTTTTTT.